This T cell receptor beta chain was sequenced for a study of tumor-infiltrating lymphocytes in primary liver carcinoma. Regarding the study as a whole: Only about 8-24% of top clones were detected in each of the five tumor regions.

Making TCR beta cDNA involved around 500 ng total RNA and a constant-region primer. The TCR beta library was amplified through three nested multiplex PCR rounds in a modified ARM-PCR procedure. A C-beta reverse primer was combined with TRBV1-TRBV30 forward primers in the first two PCR rounds, and each round had approximately 10 cycles. One entry per CDR3 protein results from TCRdb running MiXCR on the multiplex PCR reads. The sample has approximately 47,000 distinct CDR3 sequences; over 70% are singletons. DNA and RNA were both co-extracted from approximately 20-30 mg of bulk tissue that had not been sorted. The length of the CDR3 is 13 residues. Germline CDR1 reads SGHAT; CDR2 reads FQDESV (reference sequence). Worth noting for this clonotype: Its antigen is undetermined. The junction departs from the called germline gene at one end, perhaps through a read error.

The sequencing sample was made of liver tumor tissue from sampling region 3. Described subset: tumor region T3, left-lateral pole. This chain connects TRBV11-1 to TRBJ2-5; D is ambiguous. The TCR sequence derives from a man aged 35 to 55 with primary liver carcinoma and hepatitis B virus infection. The CDR3 is CASTKISQETRNF. CDR3 nucleotides: TGTGCATCTACAAAGATAAGCCAAGAGACCCGGAACTTC. Combining the CDR3 with reference TRBV11-1 and TRBJ2-5 gives the whole variable domain EAEVAQSPRYKITEKSQAVAFWCDPISGHATLYWYRQILGQGPELLVQFQDESVVDDSQLPKDRFSAERLKGVDSTLKIQPAELGDSAMYLCASTKISQETRNFGPGTRLLVL.